A single sample gave rise to the 15 T cell receptor beta chains below, sequenced in a study of T cells in Graves' hyperthyroidism and ophthalmopathy. The CDR3 regions of TCR beta were amplified from RNA transcripts. An initial round of RT-PCR targeting the TCR CDR3 relied on the HTBI primer set. A single record per CDR3 protein comes from TCRdb applying MiXCR to the multiplex PCR reads. The sample lists a few hundred thousand distinct CDR3 sequences; around a sixth were seen once. Sequencing was done on a sample of blood. These receptors all stem from a woman between 40 and 55 years old with Graves' ophthalmopathy.

There are many counts of this clonotype. The chain recombines TRBV7-2 with TRBJ1-1; 7 bases map to TRBD1. V gave up 5 bases and J gave up 0 bases; unmatched junction bases: 3. This CDR3 spans 14 amino acids. Germline lookup yields CDR1 SGHTA and CDR2 FQGNSA. DNA of the CDR3: TGTGCCAGCAGCGTTCAGGGGGTGAACACTGAAGCTTTCTTT. Its protein product is CASSVQGVNTEAFF. Filled out from reference TRBV7-2 and TRBJ1-1, the complete variable domain reads GAGVSQSPSNKVTEKGKDVELRCDPISGHTALYWYRQSLGQGLEFLIYFQGNSAPDKSGLPSDRFSAERTGGSVSTLTIQRTQQEDSAVYLCASSVQGVNTEAFFGQGTRLTVV.

Many counts were recorded for this clonotype. The chain uses TRBV2 and TRBJ1-1; maybe TRBD1 (6 bases). CDR1 and CDR2 from the germline V gene are SNHLY and FYNNEI. V lost 8 bases and J lost 0, with 19 bases in between. The CDR3 is made up of 16 amino acids. CDR3 coding DNA: TGTGCCAGCTCTTCCGGGACACATATCATGAACACTGAAGCTTTCTTT. This sequence encodes CASSSGTHIMNTEAFF.

V is TRBV30 and J is TRBJ1-5, with D unresolved. Germline CDR1 GTSNPN, CDR2 SVGIG (reference sequence). The V end was cut by 4 bases, the J end by 9 bases, with 19 bases between. This CDR3 comprises 14 residues. CDR3 nucleotide sequence: TGTGCCTGGACGGCCCAACTCTACTTAGGGCCCCAGCATTTT. As protein: CAWTAQLYLGPQHF.

This clonotype has at least ten counts. The chain links TRBV6-5 to TRBJ2-7; the D is unclear. Germline V lookup: CDR1 MNHEY, CDR2 SVGAGI. The CDR3 is 13 residues long. Deletions cut 2 bases from V and 4 bases from J, with 9 bases between. The CDR3 reads CASSYGRNYEQYF. The DNA of the CDR3 is TGTGCCAGCAGTTACGGCAGAAATTACGAGCAGTACTTC.

The chain joins TRBV6-1 to TRBJ2-2; unclear D gene. This CDR3 comprises 15 residues. Germline CDR1 and CDR2: MNHNS and SASEGT. Trimming cost V 2 bases and J 7 bases, with 14 bases left between them. The CDR3 DNA sequence: TGTGCCAGCAGTGAACTAGGCGGTGGTGGCGGGGAGCTGTTTTTT. This translates into CASSELGGGGGELFF.

Many counts were recorded for this clonotype. DNA for the CDR3: TGTGCCAGCAGTGACGGTACAACCTTGAACACTGAAGCTTTCTTT. This translates into CASSDGTTLNTEAFF. The chain combines TRBV6-1 with TRBJ1-1, with unresolved D. With 3 bases removed from V and 0 bases from J, the gap between germline ends came to 11 bases. CDR3 length equals 15 residues. Germline values: CDR1 MNHNS, CDR2 SASEGT.

This clonotype appeared many times. The rearrangement uses TRBV19 and TRBJ2-6, with D unclear. This CDR3 region has 16 residues. V lost 3 bases and J 0 bases, leaving 9 bases between the germline ends. CDR1 and CDR2 from the germline V gene are LNHDA and SQIVND (reference sequence). The CDR3 loop reads CASSIGRFSGANVLTF. DNA for the CDR3: TGTGCCAGTAGTATTGGAAGGTTCTCTGGGGCCAACGTCCTGACTTTC.

This clonotype was detected ten times or more. The chain joins TRBV27 to TRBJ2-5, with 8 bases identical to TRBD2. CDR3 size: 15 residues. CDR1 is MNHEY and CDR2 is SMNVEV in the germline V gene (reference sequence). V lost 6 bases to trimming and J lost 2 bases; unmatched junction nucleotides: 8. The DNA for the CDR3 is TGTGCCAGCAGCGGCGGACTAGCAGTTCAAGAGACCCAGTACTTC. Encoded protein: CASSGGLAVQETQYF.

The chain has TRBV15 and TRBJ1-5; possible D gene TRBD1, 5 bases. V was cut by 5 bases and J by 1 base, with 15 bases left in between. The CDR3 consists of 16 residues. CDR1 is LNHNV and CDR2 is YYDKDF in the germline V gene (reference sequence). CDR3 sequence: CATSPMGGSSNQPQHF. The DNA of the CDR3 is TGTGCCACCAGCCCCATGGGGGGTTCCAGCAATCAGCCCCAGCATTTT. The variable domain in full, completed from reference TRBV15 and TRBJ1-5, reads DAMVIQNPRYQVTQFGKPVTLSCSQTLNHNVMYWYQQKSSQAPKLLFHYYDKDFNNEADTPDNFQSRRPNTSFCFLDIRSPGLGDTAMYLCATSPMGGSSNQPQHFGDGTRLSIL.

This clonotype was seen ten or more times. The chain carries TRBV6-5 and TRBJ2-7; 7 positions match TRBD2. Germline assignment: CDR1 MNHEY and CDR2 SVGAGI. V shed 0 bases and J 2 bases; nucleotides not matched to a gene: 1. This CDR3 is built from 14 residues. The CDR3 coding sequence is TGTGCCAGCAGTTACTCACTAGCGACCTACGAGCAGTACTTC. It translates to CASSYSLATYEQYF.

This clonotype was picked up many times. The V call is TRBV5-1, the J call TRBJ1-1; no definite D call. Germline V CDR1 and CDR2: SGHRS, YFSETQ. Trimming removed 1 base from V and 0 bases from J, with 10 bases in between. The CDR3 consists of 15 residues. The CDR3 nucleotides are TGCGCCAGCAGCTTGTCTAGGGTGGTGAACACTGAAGCTTTCTTT. Its translation is CASSLSRVVNTEAFF. The full variable domain, rest sourced from reference TRBV5-1 and TRBJ1-1, is KAGVTQTPRYLIKTRGQQVTLSCSPISGHRSVSWYQQTPGQGLQFLFEYFSETQRNKGNFPGRFSGRQFSNSRSEMNVSTLELGDSALYLCASSLSRVVNTEAFFGQGTRLTVV.

This clonotype showed up many times. This chain links TRBV19 with TRBJ2-5, with TRBD2 identical over 7 bases. CDR1 is LNHDA and CDR2 is SQIVND in the germline V gene (reference sequence). After removal of 5 bases from V and 1 base from J, the junction contained 1 base not matched to a gene. The CDR3 length is 13 residues. The CDR3 is CASSGGGQETQYF. The CDR3 region has the DNA TGTGCCAGTAGTGGCGGGGGCCAAGAGACCCAGTACTTC. Based on the CDR3 plus reference TRBV19 and TRBJ2-5, the full variable domain is DGGITQSPKYLFRKEGQNVTLSCEQNLNHDAMYWYRQDPGQGLRLIYYSQIVNDFQKGDIAEGYSVSREKKESFPLTVTSAQKNPTAFYLCASSGGGQETQYFGPGTRLLVL.

This clonotype was seen repeatedly, ten times or more. This sequence joins TRBV11-2 and TRBJ2-5; 8 bases fit TRBD2. Germline trimming cut 6 bases from V and 5 bases from J; bases unmatched to any gene: 8. This CDR3 is built from 14 residues. Germline CDR1 SGHAT, CDR2 FQNNGV. CDR3 residues: CASSGERERETQYF. As DNA, the CDR3 is TGTGCCAGCAGTGGCGAGCGGGAGCGGGAGACCCAGTACTTC.

Many counts were recorded for this clonotype. A junction end diverges from the germline sequence, so it may reflect a read error. V is TRBV4-1 and J is TRBJ2-6, with D tentatively TRBD2 (6 bases). From germline, CDR1 is MGHRA and CDR2 YSYEKL. The CDR3 spans 16 residues. The CDR3 sequence is CASSRLPGTGANDLTF. The CDR3 DNA is TGCGCCAGCAGCCGACTTCCCGGGACTGGGGCCAACGACCTGACTTTC.

Here the CDR3 DNA reads TGTGCCAGCAGCTTATCCGGGAGAGGGGCCTACGAGCAGTACTTC. Amino acid sequence: CASSLSGRGAYEQYF. The V call is TRBV11-2, the J call TRBJ2-7; a possible D gene is TRBD2 (6 bases). Germline CDR1 and CDR2: SGHAT and FQNNGV. Trimming cost V 2 bases and J 2 bases, with 13 bases left between them. The CDR3 length is 15 residues.